The T cell receptor (beta chain) described here comes from a study of response to subunit inactivated influenza vaccine. Germline CDR1 is SGHAT and CDR2 is FQNNGV. There are 15 residues in the CDR3. V dropped 4 bases and J dropped 5; count of bases not matched to a gene: 8. Each CDR3 protein is one row after TCRdb ran MiXCR on the RT-PCR reads. The data show under 550,000 distinct CDR3 sequences, less than 7.5% seen once. This chain joins TRBV11-2 and TRBJ2-7; 10 bases are a match to TRBD2. This receptor was identified in a man between 50 and 69 years old who received an inactivated influenza vaccine. This material consisted of PBMCs from blood, taken around 25 months after vaccination. Here the CDR3 DNA reads TGTGCCAGCAGCTATACGCTAGCGGGGGTCCACGAGCAGTACTTC. Translating gives CASSYTLAGVHEQYF.